The rows below give T cell receptor beta chains drawn from one sample of a study of T cell clonotyping in hematopoietic cell transplantation. Data came from immunoSEQ multiplex PCR; TCRdb stores just in-frame clones and leaves some out. The sample has about 7,700 clones, less than 95% seen once. The sample here was peripheral blood mononuclear cells, taken 30 days after allogeneic stem cell transplant. The receptors stem from a male patient aged 60 to 75 who had an allogeneic stem cell transplant from an unrelated donor, so T cells may come from the graft donor. Some clones in this sample may be carry-over from other donors' samples. CDR3s include the opening cysteine and the closing phenylalanine or tryptophan. The D gene is left open where the match is weak. Clone size is shown for a subset of rows, as once, few, many or a class of expanded clone.

D	V	J	size	DNA	CDR3
.	TRBV10-2	TRBJ1-1	.	TGCGCCAGCAGTGACGGGGAGTTGGCTGAAGCTTTCTTT	CASSDGELAEAFF
.	TRBV11-2	TRBJ2-2	.	TGTGCCAGCAGCTTACTAGCGATGAACACCGGGGAGCTGTTTTTT	CASSLLAMNTGELFF
TRBD1	TRBV6-5	TRBJ2-5	once	TGTGCCAGCAGTTACTTCGGACAGGTTGGGGAGACCCAGTACTTC	CASSYFGQVGETQYF
.	TRBV4-1	TRBJ2-3	.	TGCGCCAGCAGCCAAGTCTTAGCTAAATCCGATACGCAGTATTTT	CASSQVLAKSDTQYF
.	TRBV7-6	TRBJ1-3	.	TGTGCCAGCAGCTTAGGACGGAGCTCTGGAAACACCATATATTTT	CASSLGRSSGNTIYF
.	TRBV7-9	TRBJ2-3	.	TGTGCCAGCAGCTCGTTGGATACGCAGTATTTT	CASSSLDTQYF
.	TRBV5-1	TRBJ2-2	.	TGCGCCAGCAGCTTGGGGACAGCGAACACCGGGGAGCTGTTTTTT	CASSLGTANTGELFF
.	TRBV11-2	TRBJ2-7	.	TGTGCCAGCAGCTTCGCGTCCCTTTACGAGCAGTACTTC	CASSFASLYEQYF
TRBD2	TRBV10-3	TRBJ2-7	.	TGTGCCACCGCCGGCCCCCCTAGCGGCAGCTCCTACGAGCAGTACTTC	CATAGPPSGSSYEQYF
.	TRBV14	TRBJ2-3	.	TGTGCCAGCAGCCAGCAACGGGGGACCAGGTTGAATACGCAGTATTTT	CASSQQRGTRLNTQYF
.	TRBV27	TRBJ1-5	.	TGTGCCAGCAGCTTACGAGAGAGCAATCAGCCCCAGCATTTT	CASSLRESNQPQHF
.	TRBV7-6	TRBJ2-2	.	TGTGCCAGCAGCTTTCTAGAAGGGAGTACCGGGGAGCTGTTTTTT	CASSFLEGSTGELFF
TRBD1	TRBV5-1	TRBJ2-7	.	TGCGCCAGCAGCTCGACAGGGGGCCATCCCTACGAGCAGTACTTC	CASSSTGGHPYEQYF
TRBD2	TRBV7-6	TRBJ2-7	.	TGTGCCAGCAGCTTAGTGGCGAGCGGGAAAGGCGAGCAGTACTTC	CASSLVASGKGEQYF
.	TRBV7-2	TRBJ2-7	.	TGTGCCAGCAGCTTAAATATTATCAGCTACGAGCAGTACTTC	CASSLNIISYEQYF
.	TRBV5-8	TRBJ1-5	.	TGTGCCAGCAGCTTGGACAGCCAAGTGGACAATCAGCCCCAGCATTTT	CASSLDSQVDNQPQHF
.	TRBV28	TRBJ1-1	.	TGTGCCAGCTCCTCGGCGGGGGACACTGAAGCTTTCTTT	CASSSAGDTEAFF
.	TRBV20-1	TRBJ2-7	.	TGCAGTGCTAGAGAGTTTTACGAGCAGTACTTC	CSAREFYEQYF
.	TRBV4-1	TRBJ2-7	.	TGCGCCAGCAGCCAAGATAGAACCCAATTCTTCCCCTACGAGCAGTACTTC	CASSQDRTQFFPYEQYF
TRBD1	TRBV6-1	TRBJ1-5	.	TGTGCCAGCAGATATGGGACAGGGGCCGGTCAGCCCCAGCATTTT	CASRYGTGAGQPQHF
.	TRBV5-1	TRBJ2-5	once	TGCGCCAGCAGCCTTCAAGAGACCCAGTACTTC	CASSLQETQYF
.	TRBV2	TRBJ2-2	.	TGTGCCAGCAACCCCGGGGAGGTCGTTCCCGGGGAGCTGTTTTTT	CASNPGEVVPGELFF
.	TRBV19	TRBJ2-3	.	TGTGCCAGTAGTTCCTCGAGGGGAAAGTATTTT	CASSSSRGKYF
TRBD2	TRBV27	TRBJ2-5	.	TGTGCCAGCAGTTTGGCGGGAGTGGGAGAGACCCAGTACTTC	CASSLAGVGETQYF
.	TRBV27	TRBJ1-2	few	TGTGCCAGCAGTTTTATCCTAGGCGGCGGCTACACCTTC	CASSFILGGGYTF
TRBD1	TRBV5-6	TRBJ2-5	.	TGTGCCAGCAGTTGGGACAGGGGACCCCAAGAGACCCAGTACTTC	CASSWDRGPQETQYF
TRBD1	TRBV5-1	TRBJ2-7	.	TGCGCCACCCGACAGGGGGCTAGAGACGAGCAGTACTTC	CATRQGARDEQYF